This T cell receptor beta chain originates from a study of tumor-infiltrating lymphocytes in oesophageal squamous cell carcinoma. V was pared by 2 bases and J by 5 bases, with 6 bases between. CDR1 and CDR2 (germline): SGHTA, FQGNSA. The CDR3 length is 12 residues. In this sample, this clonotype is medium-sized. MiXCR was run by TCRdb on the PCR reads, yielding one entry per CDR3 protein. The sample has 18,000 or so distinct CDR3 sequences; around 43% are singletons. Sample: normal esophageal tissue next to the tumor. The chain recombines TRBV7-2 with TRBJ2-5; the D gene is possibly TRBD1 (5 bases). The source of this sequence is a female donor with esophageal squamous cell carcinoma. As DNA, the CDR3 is TGTGCCAGCAGCTTAAAGGGGGAGACCCAGTACTTC. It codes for CASSLKGETQYF. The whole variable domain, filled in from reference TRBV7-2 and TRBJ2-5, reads GAGVSQSPSNKVTEKGKDVELRCDPISGHTALYWYRQSLGQGLEFLIYFQGNSAPDKSGLPSDRFSAERTGGSVSTLTIQRTQQEDSAVYLCASSLKGETQYFGPGTRLLVL.